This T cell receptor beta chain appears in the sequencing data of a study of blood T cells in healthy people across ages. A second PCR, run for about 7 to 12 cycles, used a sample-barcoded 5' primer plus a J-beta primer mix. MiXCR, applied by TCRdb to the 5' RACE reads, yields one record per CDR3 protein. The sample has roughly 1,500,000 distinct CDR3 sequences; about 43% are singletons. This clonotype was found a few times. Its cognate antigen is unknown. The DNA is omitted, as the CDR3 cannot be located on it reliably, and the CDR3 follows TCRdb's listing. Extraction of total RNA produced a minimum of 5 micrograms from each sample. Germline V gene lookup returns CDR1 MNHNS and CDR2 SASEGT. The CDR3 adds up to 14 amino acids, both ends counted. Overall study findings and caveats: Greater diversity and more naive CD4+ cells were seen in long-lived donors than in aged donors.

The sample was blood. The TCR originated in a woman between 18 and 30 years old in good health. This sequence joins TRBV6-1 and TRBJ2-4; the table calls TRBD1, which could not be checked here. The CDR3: CASILGDRLYEQYF.